Following are 16 T cell receptor beta chains from one sample sequenced in a study of shared clonotypes between healthy human individuals. Sequencing used immunoSEQ multiplex PCR; TCRdb keeps in-frame clones, though not all of them. Of about 2.5 million clones in the sample, 85% to 95% were seen once. What was sequenced was naive CD4+ T cells from PBMCs. Subset in this sample: CD45RA+ positively selected. These receptor sequences come from a man aged 18 to 35 in good health. Some clones in this sample may be carry-over from other donors' samples.

J is TRBJ2-1 and V is TRBV11-3; TRBD2 agrees at 12 bases. The CDR3 totals 16 residues. Trimming cost V 1 base and J 4 bases; bases outside gene matches: 2. Germline V gives CDR1 SGHNT, CDR2 YENEEA. The CDR3 here is CASSLGTSGIYNEQFF. The CDR3 DNA reads as TGTGCCAGCAGCTTAGGGACTAGCGGGATTTACAATGAGCAGTTCTTC.

V and J are TRBV5-4 and TRBJ2-5; unclear D gene. CDR1 and CDR2 (germline): SGHNT, YYREEE (reference sequence). Trimming cost V 4 bases and J 0 bases, with 13 bases left between them. CDR3 length: 15 residues. CDR3 amino acids: CASSDWAEYQETQYF. The DNA for the CDR3 is TGTGCCAGCAGCGATTGGGCGGAGTACCAAGAGACCCAGTACTTC.

This clone was seen only a few times. V usage is TRBV6-5 and J usage is TRBJ1-1; D is unclear. Trimming stripped 4 bases from V and 9 bases from J, with 9 bases between. The CDR3 length is 11 residues. Germline V gives CDR1 MNHEY, CDR2 SVGAGI. CDR3 nucleotide sequence: TGTGCCAGCAGTTGGGGTTCACAAGCTTTCTTT. This translates into CASSWGSQAFF.

V is TRBV5-4 and J is TRBJ2-3, with 8 bases fitting TRBD2. V lost 6 bases to trimming and J lost 10 bases; unmatched junction nucleotides: 7. Germline CDR1 and CDR2: SGHNT and YYREEE (reference sequence). This CDR3 has 12 amino acids. In DNA, the CDR3 is TGTGCCAGCATGAACCGGACTAGCTCGCAGTATTTT. This gives the protein CASMNRTSSQYF. Complete variable domain (other parts from reference TRBV5-4 and TRBJ2-3): ETGVTQSPTHLIKTRGQQVTLRCSSQSGHNTVSWYQQALGQGPQFIFQYYREEENGRGNFPPRFSGLQFPNYSSELNVNALELDDSALYLCASMNRTSSQYFGPGTRLTVL.

V and J are TRBV5-5 and TRBJ2-7, with a possible D match to TRBD1 (6 bases). Germline V lookup: CDR1 SGHKS, CDR2 YYEKEE (reference sequence). The CDR3 is 17 residues long. V was shortened by 6 bases and J by 4 bases, with 26 bases between the two germline ends. The CDR3 nucleotides read TGTGCCAGCAAAACACGGGACACCAATTCCCTCCTTTACGAGCAGTACTTC. Protein sequence: CASKTRDTNSLLYEQYF.

The chain couples TRBV2 to TRBJ2-2, with D perhaps matching TRBD1 (5 bases). The germline V and J ends were trimmed by 2 bases and 1 base, with 11 bases remaining between them. This CDR3 contains 16 residues. Germline values: CDR1 SNHLY, CDR2 FYNNEI. The chain's CDR3 is CASSERRGKNTGELFF. For the CDR3, the DNA is TGTGCCAGCAGTGAACGAAGGGGCAAGAACACCGGGGAGCTGTTTTTT.

V usage is TRBV29-1 and J usage is TRBJ2-3, with unresolved D. The germline gives CDR1 SQVTM, CDR2 ANQGSEA. The V end was cut by 4 bases, the J end by 6 bases, with 14 bases between. CDR3 length equals 13 residues. The CDR3 sequence is CSVGTVGPDTQYF. CDR3 nucleotide sequence: TGCAGCGTTGGAACTGTCGGCCCGGATACGCAGTATTTT.

The gene calls are TRBV6-1 and TRBJ2-2; D may match TRBD1 or TRBD2 (5 bases each). V dropped 5 bases and J dropped 5 bases, with 12 bases sitting between them. The germline V gene has CDR1 MNHNS and CDR2 SASEGT. This CDR3 contains 14 residues. The chain's CDR3 is CASSRTGATGELFF. The CDR3 nucleotides read TGTGCCAGCAGTCGAACCGGGGCGACCGGGGAGCTGTTTTTT.

This chain uses TRBV27 with TRBJ2-1, with a weak D call TRBD2 (5 bases). With 2 bases removed from V and 7 bases from J, the gap between germline ends came to 15 bases. The CDR3 totals 15 residues. The germline CDR1 and CDR2 sequences are MNHEY and SMNVEV (reference sequence). In DNA form, the CDR3 reads TGTGCCAGCAGTTTAGGGCTCCCTAGCAAGAATGAGCAGTTCTTC. This sequence encodes CASSLGLPSKNEQFF.

The gene calls are TRBV6-5 and TRBJ1-1, with 9 bases lining up with TRBD1. The germline CDR1 and CDR2 sequences are MNHEY and SVGAGI. CDR3 length: 16 residues. The V gene end was trimmed by 0 bases and the J gene end by 2 bases; junction bases not matched to a gene: 4. CDR3: CASSYSWGQGNTEAFF. CDR3 DNA sequence: TGTGCCAGCAGTTACTCGTGGGGACAGGGAAACACTGAAGCTTTCTTT.

The chain has TRBV4-3 and TRBJ2-1; tentative D call: TRBD2 (7 bases). This CDR3 has 16 amino acids. Germline loops: CDR1 LGHNA, CDR2 YSLEER. V shed 4 bases and J shed 6 bases, with 19 bases lying between them. The CDR3 DNA sequence: TGCGCCAGCAGCCGAGGAGGGGGGGAGGGCCCCAATGAGCAGTTCTTC. Translating gives CASSRGGGEGPNEQFF.

This clone has only one observation. The genes are TRBV30 and TRBJ1-1; 7 nucleotides align to TRBD1. The CDR3 loop spans 15 amino acids. Germline V lookup: CDR1 GTSNPN, CDR2 SVGIG (reference sequence). With 4 bases clipped from V and 0 bases from J, the junction kept 8 bases outside the gene matches. In DNA form, the CDR3 reads TGTGCCTGGACCCAACAGGGGTTAATGAACACTGAAGCTTTCTTT. This sequence encodes CAWTQQGLMNTEAFF. Based on the CDR3 plus reference TRBV30 and TRBJ1-1, the full variable domain is SQTIHQWPATLVQPVGSPLSLECTVEGTSNPNLYWYRQAAGRGLQLLFYSVGIGQISSEVPQNLSASRPQDRQFILSSKKLLLSDSGFYLCAWTQQGLMNTEAFFGQGTRLTVV.

The gene calls are TRBV7-8 and TRBJ2-7; 8 positions match TRBD1. Germline V lookup: CDR1 SGHVS, CDR2 FQNEAQ. The CDR3 runs 18 residues. Trimming cost V 3 bases and J 4 bases; bases outside gene matches: 17. CDR3 sequence (DNA): TGTGCCAGCAGCTTCGGGACAGGTCCCGCAAAAATCGTGTACGAGCAGTACTTC. This gives the protein CASSFGTGPAKIVYEQYF.

This clone was observed a single time. The sample contains more than one DNA sequence encoding this CDR3. The chain is built from TRBV7-9 and TRBJ1-3; D perhaps matches TRBD1 (5 bases). The germline gives CDR1 SEHNR, CDR2 FQNEAQ (reference sequence). The CDR3 length is 14 residues. The germline V and J ends were trimmed by 5 bases and 2 bases, with 10 bases remaining between them. The CDR3 bases are TGTGCCAGCAGCCCCGGGACGGCTGGAAACACCATATATTTT. Translated, it gives CASSPGTAGNTIYF.

With respect to this clone: A junction boundary mismatches the germline segment, possibly from a read error. This chain connects TRBV30 to TRBJ1-1; 9 nucleotides agree with TRBD1. CDR1 and CDR2 (germline): GTSNPN, SVGIG (reference sequence). This CDR3 region has 12 residues. CDR3 sequence reads: CARRRDRVAAFF. For the CDR3, the DNA is TGTGCCCGGAGGAGGGACAGGGTTGCAGCTTTCTTT.

The chain has TRBV7-3 and TRBJ2-5, with TRBD1 matching 10 bases. The length of the CDR3 is 14 residues. Looked up from germline, CDR1 is SGHTA and CDR2 is FQGTGA. Trimming at V came to 5 bases and at J to 3 bases, leaving 3 bases not matched to a gene. CDR3: CASSKTGGEETQYF. CDR3 DNA: TGTGCCAGCAGCAAGACAGGGGGCGAAGAGACCCAGTACTTC.